This section outlines one T cell receptor beta chain sequence together with its context. What it binds is unknown. This sample is drawn from a study of cytomegalovirus exposure and HLA in healthy donors. Regarding the study as a whole: The majority of CMV-associated TCR beta chains were reported as apparently HLA-restricted in a later analysis. TCR beta sequences reportedly predicted most subjects' HLA-A and HLA-B alleles accurately. Being productive about 90% or about 30% of the time was typical of most TCR beta V segments in an earlier analysis.

No record exists of this donor's CMV serostatus. Primers for the PCR totalled 60 Vbeta and 13 Jbeta. The protocol was immunoSEQ multiplex PCR, while the TCRdb copy is restricted to in-frame clones and leaves out a portion. The table records about 140,000 clones, 65% to 70% of them present only once. The sequencing sample was made of PBMCs. This sequence was found in a human donor in good health.

This CDR3 is CASSLARVSSYEQYF. The CDR3 DNA follows: TGTGCCAGCAGCTTAGCGAGGGTTAGCTCCTACGAGCAGTACTTC. The chain is built from TRBV11-3 and TRBJ2-7, with D maybe TRBD2 (5 bases). The germline gives CDR1 SGHNT, CDR2 YENEEA. The CDR3 has 15 residues. Trimming took 1 base from V and 0 from J, leaving 10 bases between them.